The clone carrying this TCR beta chain was counted only a few times. Antigen: not known. This CDR3 has 19 amino acids. Germline assignment: CDR1 SGHDT and CDR2 YYEEEE. V lost 0 bases, J lost 3 bases, and 11 bases stayed unmatched. Use of 60 Vbeta and 13 Jbeta primers characterized the PCR. Using immunoSEQ multiplex PCR, the repertoire was profiled, and TCRdb retains in-frame clones only, with some absent. The sample consists of more than 80,000 clones, 70% to 85% of them appearing once. The entry originates in a study of cytomegalovirus exposure and HLA in healthy donors. As for the study in general: Earlier work reported 100 million or so unique TCR beta sequences from some 170 million T cells.

General study findings and limits: Most TCR beta V segments were productive about 87% or about 30% of the time in an earlier analysis.

The chain has TRBV5-6 and TRBJ2-3, with 12 bases lining up with TRBD2. The sequence derives from a boy younger than 18 in good health and CMV-seronegative. The sequencing sample was made of PBMCs. The CDR3 nucleotides are TGTGCCAGCAGCTTGGCTGGACTAGCGGGACGTGGGGGGACAGATACGCAGTATTTT. Translating it yields CASSLAGLAGRGGTDTQYF.